This TCR beta chain was identified during a study of blood T cells in healthy people across ages. A few counts support this clonotype. The CDR3 loop spans 16 amino acids. Germline CDR1 is SGHRS and CDR2 is YFSETQ. V lost 0 bases, J lost 5 bases, and 10 bases stayed unmatched. Next came a second PCR, run for about 6 to 11 cycles, which used a sample-barcoded 5' primer along with a J-beta primer mix. TCRdb passed the 5' RACE reads through MiXCR, listing each CDR3 protein once. The top ten hold under 30% of the sample, which has around 2 million distinct CDR3 sequences, approximately 40% seen once. Source material: blood. The clonotype originates from a human donor in good health. The rearrangement uses TRBV5-1 and TRBJ1-2, with 7 nucleotides matching TRBD1. The CDR3 coding sequence is TGCGCCAGCAGCTTGGGGACAATGACAGGGAGGTATGGCTACACCTTC. Translating gives CASSLGTMTGRYGYTF.